This T cell receptor (beta chain) was recovered during a study of technical replicates of blood from a few donors. Germline CDR1 is MNHNS and CDR2 is SASEGT. Trimming stripped 6 bases from V and 4 bases from J, with 15 bases between. The CDR3 extends over 15 amino acids. Here immunoSEQ multiplex PCR was the method, and the copy in TCRdb shows in-frame clones only, minus some. Of around 100,000 clones listed, 95% are singletons. The chain joins TRBV6-1 to TRBJ1-4, with D unclear. Sequencing was done on a sample of T cells isolated from PBMCs. The receptor comes from a human donor in good health. The CDR3 loop is CASRRVQSINEKLFF. Written as DNA, the CDR3 is TGTGCCAGCAGGAGAGTACAGAGTATTAATGAAAAACTGTTTTTT.